Sequencing of this T cell receptor (beta chain) was carried out in a study of T cell responses to AZD1222 COVID-19 vaccine. Overall study results and limits: Possibly, clonal diversity was underestimated; donors were largely white British and included more females. Vaccine-related CD4 TCRs covered spike, predominating at 160-218 and 743-854. Once two AZD1222 doses were given, Spike-specific TCR breadth and depth went up.

Germline values: CDR1 MDHEN, CDR2 SYDVKM. V lost 3 bases, J lost 8 bases, and 19 bases lay in between. The CDR3 is 16 residues long. The count of this clone is one. The antigen is unknown. The data were produced by immunoSEQ multiplex PCR, yet TCRdb's version contains in-frame clones alone and is incomplete. Among some 130,000 clones listed, roughly 93% were seen once. The material was peripheral blood, obtained on day 0 of AZD1222 vaccination. The origin of this receptor is an adult in good health. The chain carries TRBV28 and TRBJ1-4; no clear D gene. The CDR3 loop is CASSLSPVTPGEKLFF. DNA of the CDR3: TGTGCCAGCAGTTTGAGCCCGGTCACCCCAGGCGAAAAACTGTTTTTT. Combining the CDR3 with reference TRBV28 and TRBJ1-4 gives the whole variable domain DVKVTQSSRYLVKRTGEKVFLECVQDMDHENMFWYRQDPGLGLRLIYFSYDVKMKEKGDIPEGYSVSREKKERFSLILESASTNQTSMYLCASSLSPVTPGEKLFFGSGTQLSVL.